The 23 T cell receptor beta chains in this list originate from one sample, sequenced in a study of CD8+CD57+ T cells in acquired aplastic anemia. Genomic DNA served as template for TCR beta VDJ and CDR3 profiling. Via MiXCR, TCRdb re-called the reads, giving one row per CDR3 protein. The sample yields hundreds of thousands of distinct CDR3 sequences, 55% to 65% seen once. The specimen was sorted CD4+, CD8+, or CD8+CD57+ T cells (not recorded which) from PBMCs. The receptor set was obtained from a human donor with severe aplastic anemia or a healthy control (not recorded which).

The chain carries TRBV20-1 and TRBJ2-5, with D perhaps matching TRBD1 (5 bases). Germline V gene lookup returns CDR1 DFQATT and CDR2 SNEGSKA (reference sequence). The CDR3 is 11 residues long. V lost 3 bases, J lost 5 bases, and 7 bases lay in between. This chain's CDR3 is CSARYRETQYF. The CDR3 DNA follows: TGCAGTGCTAGGTACAGGGAGACCCAGTACTTC.

This sequence joins TRBV20-1 and TRBJ1-1; TRBD1 matches at 7 bases. The CDR3 is 14 residues long. Germline V gives CDR1 DFQATT, CDR2 SNEGSKA (reference sequence). V shed 6 bases and J 2 bases; nucleotides not matched to a gene: 9. The CDR3, as DNA: TGCAGTGCCAGTACAGGGGAATCAAACACTGAAGCTTTCTTT. This encodes CSASTGESNTEAFF.

This sequence joins TRBV2 and TRBJ1-2; tentatively, D is TRBD1 (5 bases). The CDR3 covers 14 residues. Germline CDR1 is SNHLY and CDR2 is FYNNEI. Trimming left V 3 bases short and J 4 bases short, with 12 bases between. The CDR3 sequence is CASSEAQGSYGYTF. CDR3 bases: TGTGCCAGCAGTGAGGCCCAGGGCAGCTATGGCTACACCTTC.

This chain links TRBV24-1 with TRBJ2-3, with D possibly TRBD2 on 6 matching bases. V was trimmed by 9 bases and J by 0 bases, leaving 15 bases between them. CDR1 and CDR2 from the germline V gene are KGHDR and SFDVKD. This CDR3 region has 15 residues. The CDR3: CATASVAESTDTQYF. DNA of the CDR3: TGTGCCACCGCCTCGGTAGCGGAAAGCACAGATACGCAGTATTTT.

This clonotype was detected only a few times. The chain recombines TRBV20-1 with TRBJ2-1; D not resolved. Between the trimmed V and J ends, which lost 3 bases and 9 bases, there was a span of 6 bases. The CDR3 is 10 amino acids. Germline values: CDR1 DFQATT, CDR2 SNEGSKA (reference sequence). CDR3 protein: CSASRSEQFF. The CDR3 DNA is TGCAGTGCTAGTAGGAGTGAGCAGTTCTTC.

The rearrangement joins TRBV9 to TRBJ2-2; a weak D match, TRBD1 (6 bases). This CDR3 contains 13 residues. Trimming took off 7 bases at V and 6 bases at J, with 13 bases between the two ends. Germline V gene sequence: CDR1 SGDLS, CDR2 YYNGEE. This chain's CDR3 is CASHREGAGELFF. The CDR3 nucleotides read TGTGCCAGCCACAGGGAAGGGGCCGGGGAGCTGTTTTTT.

This clonotype has just a few counts. This sequence joins TRBV6-1 and TRBJ2-5, with 12 nucleotides matching TRBD2. Germline assignment: CDR1 MNHNS and CDR2 SASEGT. This CDR3 comprises 16 residues. V dropped 3 bases and J dropped 4; count of bases not matched to a gene: 6. The CDR3 DNA reads as TGTGCCAGCAGTGATACCGGGACTAGCGGGCGAGAGACCCAGTACTTC. Protein sequence: CASSDTGTSGRETQYF.

This clonotype was recorded many times. The genes are TRBV30 and TRBJ2-7, with a possible D match to TRBD1 (6 bases). Between the trimmed V and J ends, which lost 0 bases and 4 bases, there was a span of 7 bases. Germline V gene sequence: CDR1 GTSNPN, CDR2 SVGIG (reference sequence). The CDR3 contains 12 residues. CDR3 nucleotide sequence: TGTGCCTGGAGTGTTCAGGGGTACGAGCAGTACTTC. It codes for CAWSVQGYEQYF.

This clonotype was detected ten times or more. J is TRBJ2-2 and V is TRBV5-1, with a tentative D call TRBD1 (8 bases). Per germline, CDR1 SGHRS and CDR2 YFSETQ. This CDR3 spans 16 amino acids. The V gene lost 4 bases and the J gene lost 3 bases, with 16 bases spanning the gap. The CDR3 bases are TGCGCCAGCAGCATAGGACAGGGAGGGGACACCGGGGAGCTGTTTTTT. This translates into CASSIGQGGDTGELFF.

The chain links TRBV2 to TRBJ1-5; D might be TRBD1 (5 bases). The ends were cut back, 6 bases at V and 6 bases at J, with 12 bases in the middle. The V gene's germline CDR1 is SNHLY and CDR2 FYNNEI. The CDR3 has 13 amino acids. The DNA for the CDR3 is TGTGCCAGCAGGGGGGAAACAGGTCAGCCCCAGCATTTT. This gives the protein CASRGETGQPQHF.

This clonotype was found once. The genes are TRBV12-3 or TRBV12-4 and TRBJ2-7, with a weak D call TRBD1 (6 bases). Between the trimmed V and J ends, which lost 2 bases and 0 bases, there was a span of 8 bases. The length of the CDR3 is 14 residues. CDR3 in amino acids: CASSLPGASYEQYF. Written as DNA, the CDR3 is TGTGCCAGCAGTTTACCAGGGGCCTCCTACGAGCAGTACTTC.

This clonotype was counted ten times or more. J is TRBJ1-1 and V is TRBV20-1; 8 nucleotides align to TRBD1. The germline V gene encodes CDR1 DFQATT and CDR2 SNEGSKA (reference sequence). After removal of 6 bases from V and 4 bases from J, the junction contained 19 bases not matched to a gene. The CDR3 is 17 amino acids. CDR3 residues: CSATSSGTGVTRTEAFF. DNA of the CDR3: TGCAGTGCGACGAGCTCCGGGACAGGTGTAACTCGCACTGAAGCTTTCTTT.

CDR3 DNA: TGCGCCAGCAGTGAGTTCGCGGGTCAAGAGACCCAGTACTTC. Translation: CASSEFAGQETQYF. The chain has TRBV10-2 and TRBJ2-7; D may be TRBD2 (5 bases). TRBJ2-5 explains the end of the DNA better; the J call may be wrong. CDR1 and CDR2 (germline): WSHSY, SAAADI. This CDR3 comprises 14 residues.

The table lists this clonotype with many counts. The chain recombines TRBV18 with TRBJ2-7; 8 bases agree with TRBD1. CDR3 length: 15 amino acids. Germline CDR1 is KGHSH and CDR2 is LQKENI. Losses at the gene ends were 4 bases for V and 4 bases for J; bases not matched to a gene: 9. The DNA of the CDR3 is TGTGCCAGCTCACTATCGAGAGACAGGGGTTACGAGCAGTACTTC. Its protein is CASSLSRDRGYEQYF.

This clonotype was observed at least ten times. V and J are TRBV5-1 and TRBJ1-1; D is perhaps TRBD1 (6 bases). Trimming took 4 bases from V and 4 from J, leaving 11 bases between them. CDR3 length equals 13 residues. From germline, CDR1 is SGHRS and CDR2 YFSETQ. The CDR3 sequence is CASSEGGGTEAFF. As DNA, the CDR3 is TGCGCCAGCAGCGAGGGAGGGGGCACTGAAGCTTTCTTT.

The chain combines TRBV9 with TRBJ2-1, with 12 nucleotides matching TRBD2. CDR3 length: 15 amino acids. Germline CDR1 and CDR2: SGDLS and YYNGEE. V lost 5 bases to trimming and J lost 8 bases; unmatched junction nucleotides: 8. The CDR3: CASSSTSGSIYEQFF. CDR3 bases: TGTGCCAGCAGTTCGACTAGCGGGAGTATTTATGAGCAGTTCTTC. The whole variable domain, remainder taken from reference TRBV9 and TRBJ2-1, is DSGVTQTPKHLITATGQRVTLRCSPRSGDLSVYWYQQSLDQGLQFLIQYYNGEERAKGNILERFSAQQFPDLHSELNLSSLELGDSALYFCASSSTSGSIYEQFFGPGTRLTVL.

The chain couples TRBV11-2 to TRBJ1-6; 8 bases map to TRBD1. Looked up from germline, CDR1 is SGHAT and CDR2 is FQNNGV. The junction had 7 bases not matched to a gene; V was cut back by 5 bases and J by 7 bases. The CDR3 length is 15 residues. CDR3 sequence: CASSPRDRLNSPLHF. The CDR3 nucleotides are TGTGCCAGCAGCCCCCGGGACAGGTTGAATTCACCCCTCCACTTT.

This clonotype appeared a few times. The gene calls are TRBV4-1 and TRBJ2-3; TRBD2 agrees at 8 bases. The CDR3 length is 13 residues. The germline gives CDR1 MGHRA, CDR2 YSYEKL. Trimming took 2 bases from V and 6 from J; bases not matched to a gene: 1. The CDR3 protein is CASSQIAGDTQYF. CDR3 nucleotides: TGCGCCAGCAGCCAAATAGCGGGGGATACGCAGTATTTT.

This clonotype has a count of ten or more. The chain is built from TRBV5-6 and TRBJ1-1; TRBD1 aligns across 9 bases. The CDR3 covers 15 residues. Trimming took 0 bases from V and 10 from J; bases not matched to a gene: 10. Germline CDR1 is SGHDT and CDR2 is YYEEEE. The CDR3 loop reads CASSLDRGRDRLAFF. The CDR3 nucleotides are TGTGCCAGCAGCTTGGACAGGGGGCGCGATAGGTTAGCTTTCTTT.

The chain is built from TRBV7-8 and TRBJ1-2; 8 bases are shared with TRBD1. This CDR3 comprises 14 residues. Germline CDR1 reads SGHVS; CDR2 reads FQNEAQ. The junction had 8 bases not matched to a gene; V was cut back by 5 bases and J by 6 bases. CDR3 nucleotides: TGTGCCAGCAGCCGGACAGGGTCGATTAATGGCTACACCTTC. This encodes CASSRTGSINGYTF.

The chain links TRBV20-1 to TRBJ2-5, with 7 bases lining up with TRBD2. Germline V gives CDR1 DFQATT, CDR2 SNEGSKA (reference sequence). Trimming took 1 base from V and 5 from J; bases not matched to a gene: 10. This CDR3 has 15 amino acids. CDR3 sequence: CSARGGGAGWETQYF. The CDR3 bases are TGCAGTGCTAGAGGGGGAGGGGCGGGGTGGGAGACCCAGTACTTC.

A single count supports this clonotype. J is TRBJ1-6 and V is TRBV20-1; tentative D call: TRBD1 (6 bases). V dropped 6 bases and J dropped 2 bases, with 14 bases sitting between them. Germline values: CDR1 DFQATT, CDR2 SNEGSKA (reference sequence). This CDR3 is 15 amino acids long. The DNA for the CDR3 is TGCAGTGCGGGGGACATTGAGACCTATAATTCACCCCTCCACTTT. It encodes CSAGDIETYNSPLHF.

About this clonotype itself: This CDR3 fails to terminate in the conserved phenylalanine or tryptophan, so it likely reflects a read error. The V call is TRBV20-1, the J call TRBJ2-7; D call uncertain. In germline, CDR1 is DFQATT, CDR2 SNEGSKA (reference sequence). CDR3 length equals 12 residues. V was pared by 3 bases and J by 7 bases, with 13 bases between. The CDR3 region has the DNA TGCAGTGCTAGTGGCCAAGGCCTTGAGCAGTACCTC. This translates into CSASGQGLEQYL.